This T cell receptor (beta chain) was found in a study of cytomegalovirus exposure and HLA in healthy donors. Whole-study results and caveats: In a later analysis, at a false discovery rate of 0.05, fewer than 20,000 TCR beta sequences were associated with HLA alleles. A later examination showed that TCR association rates differed by HLA locus, with DRB1 most and HLA-C fewest.

The CDR3 spans 14 residues. The trim removed 5 bases at V and 11 bases at J, leaving 11 bases unmatched. Looked up from germline, CDR1 is SEHNR and CDR2 is FQNEAQ (reference sequence). On this clone: What it binds is not known.

This PCR relied on a set of 60 Vbeta primers and 13 Jbeta primers. The table came from immunoSEQ multiplex PCR; TCRdb's copy has only in-frame clones and leaves some out. In the table there are 200,000 to 250,000 clones, nearly 80% of which are singletons. Every donor was a healthy person donating bone marrow. Sequencing was performed on PBMCs. The sequence was obtained from a man younger than 35 in good health and CMV-seronegative. The V call is TRBV7-9, the J call TRBJ1-5; 8 bases are a match to TRBD1. Here the CDR3 DNA reads TGTGCCAGCAGCCTATCACAGGGGGAGGAGGCCCAGCATTTT. This translates into CASSLSQGEEAQHF.